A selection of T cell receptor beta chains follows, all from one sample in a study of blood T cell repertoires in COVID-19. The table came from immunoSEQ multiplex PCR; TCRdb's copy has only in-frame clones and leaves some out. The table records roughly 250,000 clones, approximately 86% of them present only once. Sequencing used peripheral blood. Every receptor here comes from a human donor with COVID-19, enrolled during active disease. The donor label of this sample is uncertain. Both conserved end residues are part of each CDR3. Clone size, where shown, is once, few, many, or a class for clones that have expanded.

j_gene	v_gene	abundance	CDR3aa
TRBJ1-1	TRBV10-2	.	CASSESGRGWGTEAFF
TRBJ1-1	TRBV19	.	CASSIGITGLQAFF
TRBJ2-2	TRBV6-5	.	CASRTPSGELFF
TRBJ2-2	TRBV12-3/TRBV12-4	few	CANLGATGELFF
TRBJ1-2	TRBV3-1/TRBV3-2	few	CASSPNPGQGGNGYTF
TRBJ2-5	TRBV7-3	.	CASSVGQQETQYF
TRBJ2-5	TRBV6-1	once	CASSEGQPGRETQYF
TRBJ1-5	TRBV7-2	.	CASSLVREGNQPQHF
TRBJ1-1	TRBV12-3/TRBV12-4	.	CASSLSLFTEAFF
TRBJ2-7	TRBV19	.	CASRPDRGYEQYF
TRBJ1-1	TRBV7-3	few	CASSLTGSNTEAFF